The 22 T cell receptor beta chains below all came from one sample that was sequenced in a study of CXCR3-negative and CXCR3-positive naive CD8 T cells. Preparation of TRB cDNA libraries relied on 5' RACE carrying UMI labels. Reprocessing the 5' RACE reads, TCRdb reports a single entry for every CDR3 protein and omits DNA. This repertoire comprises under 150,000 distinct CDR3 sequences; its ten largest clones make up about 0.28%. Their recognized antigens are unknown. Study-level findings and limits: Naive cells that were CXCR3-positive had more hydrophobic TRB CDR3s (compared with CXCR3-negative naive cells).

Sequencing was carried out using naive CXCR3+ CD8+ T cells from blood. The sample's subset: CD45RO-CCR7+CD27+CD95- naive CD8+ T cells expressing CXCR3 (TNR3+). The receptors derive from a human donor in good health. Some clones in this sample may be carry-over from other donors' samples.

This chain uses TRBV12-3 or TRBV12-4 with TRBJ2-7; TCRdb indicates TRBD1, and absent DNA this call remains unverified. The CDR3 has 15 amino acids. CDR3 sequence: CASSSNRQPTYEQYF.

The V and J genes are TRBV12-3 or TRBV12-4 and TRBJ2-5. The CDR3 consists of 15 residues. This CDR3 is CASSLRHTLQETQYF.

V gene TRBV7-9 combines with J gene TRBJ2-3; TCRdb's D call, TRBD1, is unchecked because there is no DNA. The CDR3 loop spans 15 amino acids. Per the germline V gene, CDR1 is SEHNR and CDR2 is FQNEAQ (reference sequence). The CDR3 region is CASSSPFDHTDTQYF.

The gene calls are TRBV12-3 or TRBV12-4 and TRBJ2-1. The CDR3 has 13 amino acids. CDR3 sequence: CASSPSAANEQFF.

The J gene is TRBJ2-2, the V gene TRBV7-9; the D call of TRBD1 rests on TCRdb alone, since no DNA is present to check it. Looked up from germline, CDR1 is SEHNR and CDR2 is FQNEAQ (reference sequence). The CDR3 consists of 16 residues. CDR3 amino acids: CASSLAPGQGAGELFF.

The chain carries TRBV28 and TRBJ1-1. The germline V gene encodes CDR1 MDHEN and CDR2 SYDVKM. CDR3 size: 13 residues. The chain's CDR3 is CASLVRANTEAFF.

The chain uses TRBV3-1 and TRBJ2-7; TCRdb names TRBD2, which stays unverified in the absence of DNA. Germline V gene lookup returns CDR1 LGHDT and CDR2 YNNKEL (reference sequence). The CDR3 runs 16 residues. This CDR3 reads CASSPRSGGVPYEQYF.

The chain carries TRBV5-1 and TRBJ2-7. The CDR3 extends over 13 amino acids. Germline V gene sequence: CDR1 SGHRS, CDR2 YFSETQ. The chain's CDR3 is CASSEQLTYEQYF. The full variable domain, with the rest looked up from reference TRBV5-1 and TRBJ2-7, is KAGVTQTPRYLIKTRGQQVTLSCSPISGHRSVSWYQQTPGQGLQFLFEYFSETQRNKGNFPGRFSGRQFSNSRSEMNVSTLELGDSALYLCASSEQLTYEQYFGPGTRLTVT.

Here the CDR3 reads CSARLWTSSSYNEQFF. The chain combines TRBV20-1 with TRBJ2-1; checking the TCRdb D call of TRBD2 is not possible without DNA. The CDR3 is 16 amino acids. Germline V lookup: CDR1 DFQATT, CDR2 SNEGSKA (reference sequence).

The chain couples TRBV29-1 to TRBJ2-7; TCRdb's assignment of TRBD1 cannot be checked, as there is no DNA. This CDR3 comprises 12 residues. Germline lookup yields CDR1 SQVTM and CDR2 ANQGSEA. The CDR3 here is CSAQGDRLLEDF.

V gene TRBV27 combines with J gene TRBJ2-1; TCRdb selects TRBD2, and the lack of DNA leaves this call unchecked. Germline CDR1 reads MNHEY; CDR2 reads SMNVEV (reference sequence). CDR3 length: 15 amino acids. CDR3 region: CASLRGSSSYNEQFF.

CDR3 loop: CASSTGGSNQPQHF. V and J are TRBV7-9 and TRBJ1-5; the TCRdb call, TRBD1, lacks DNA for checking. Per the germline V gene, CDR1 is SEHNR and CDR2 is FQNEAQ (reference sequence). The CDR3 extends over 14 amino acids. Based on the CDR3 plus reference TRBV7-9 and TRBJ1-5, the full variable domain is DTGVSQNPRHKITKRGQNVTFRCDPISEHNRLYWYRQTLGQGPEFLTYFQNEAQLEKSRLLSDRFSAERPKGSFSTLEIQRTEQGDSAMYLCASSTGGSNQPQHFGDGTRLSIL.

The chain recombines TRBV20-1 with TRBJ2-3; TCRdb picks TRBD2, but there is no DNA to check that call. CDR1 and CDR2 (germline): DFQATT, SNEGSKA (reference sequence). The CDR3 covers 17 residues. The CDR3 protein is CSARDGGAGSSTDTQYF.

The chain joins TRBV20-1 to TRBJ2-1; as DNA is missing, the TRBD2 call by TCRdb cannot be tested. The CDR3 has 16 amino acids. The germline V gene encodes CDR1 DFQATT and CDR2 SNEGSKA (reference sequence). The CDR3 loop reads CSARDLGLADFNEQFF.

The chain is built from TRBV11-3 and TRBJ2-5; TCRdb's assignment of TRBD1 cannot be checked, as there is no DNA. The germline CDR1 and CDR2 sequences are SGHNT and YENEEA. The CDR3 is 14 residues long. The CDR3 here is CASSLGEEGETQYF.

V is TRBV5-1 and J is TRBJ2-7; the TRBD1 assignment by TCRdb is unverifiable without DNA. Germline V gene sequence: CDR1 SGHRS, CDR2 YFSETQ. The CDR3 extends over 14 amino acids. CDR3 sequence reads: CASSSIPGIDEQYF.

The rearrangement joins TRBV7-9 to TRBJ2-1; without DNA, the TCRdb call of TRBD1 cannot be checked. Germline CDR1 is SEHNR and CDR2 is FQNEAQ (reference sequence). The CDR3 is made up of 16 amino acids. The CDR3 sequence: CASSSRRDSISYEQYF.

The gene calls are TRBV7-9 and TRBJ2-1; the TCRdb call, TRBD2, lacks DNA for checking. The CDR3 runs 15 residues. Germline V gene data show CDR1 as SEHNR and CDR2 as FQNEAQ (reference sequence). This chain's CDR3 is CASSHPGGAYNEQFF.

The chain carries TRBV28 and TRBJ2-2. Looked up from germline, CDR1 is MDHEN and CDR2 is SYDVKM. The CDR3 length is 15 residues. This chain's CDR3 is CASRGVRGDTGELFF.

The J gene is TRBJ2-1, the V gene TRBV7-6; TCRdb proposes TRBD1, but this gene call is untestable without DNA. The germline V gene has CDR1 SGHVS and CDR2 FNYEAQ. The CDR3 has 14 residues. CDR3 protein: CASTMRTGGNEQFF. Using reference TRBV7-6 and TRBJ2-1 for the parts outside the CDR3, the full variable domain is GAGVSQSPRYKVTKRGQDVALRCDPISGHVSLYWYRQALGQGPEFLTYFNYEAQQDKSGLPNDRFSAERPEGSISTLTIQRTEQRDSAMYRCASTMRTGGNEQFFGPGTRLTVL.

CDR3: CASSLGRAVEQYF. This rearrangement joins TRBV5-6 to TRBJ2-7; the D call of TRBD1 rests on TCRdb alone, since no DNA is present to check it. This CDR3 is 13 amino acids long. The germline V gene has CDR1 SGHDT and CDR2 YYEEEE. The full variable domain, in which reference TRBV5-6 and TRBJ2-7 provide the parts outside the CDR3, is DAGVTQSPTHLIKTRGQQVTLRCSPKSGHDTVSWYQQALGQGPQFIFQYYEEEERQRGNFPDRFSGHQFPNYSSELNVNALLLGDSALYLCASSLGRAVEQYFGPGTRLTVT.

The rearrangement joins TRBV6-6 to TRBJ1-5. Germline assignment: CDR1 MNHNY and CDR2 SVGAGI (reference sequence). The CDR3 contains 13 residues. CDR3 loop: CASSSLWGQPQHF.